These T cell receptor beta chains were read from a single sample in a study of blood T cell repertoires in COVID-19. Libraries were prepared by immunoSEQ multiplex PCR; TCRdb keeps only in-frame clonotypes and omits some of them. The data show a few hundred thousand clones, with around nine tenths seen just once and around 6% held by the top ten. What was sequenced was PBMCs or T cells enriched from blood (not recorded which). These receptors came from a woman under 40 who had recovered from COVID-19. CDR3s include the opening cysteine and the closing phenylalanine or tryptophan. A D gene is named only where the DNA matches it firmly. Where a row states a size, it is once, few, many or the class of an expanded clone; other rows omit it.

>.|TRBJ1-2|.|TRBV7-8
TGTGCCAGCAGCTTAGCGCCCAGGTTTGGCTACACCTTC
CASSLAPRFGYTF
>.|TRBJ2-3|TRBD2|TRBV18
TGTGCCAGCTCACGGGCTGGACTAGCGGGGGGTCCGCAGGCCACAGATACGCAGTATTTT
CASSRAGLAGGPQATDTQYF
>.|TRBJ1-2|TRBD1|TRBV9
TGTGCCAGCAGCGTATGGGACAGGGAAAACTATGGCTACACCTTC
CASSVWDRENYGYTF
>.|TRBJ1-1|.|TRBV7-9
TGTGCCAGCAGCATCCAGCGTTCCATGAACACTGAAGCTTTCTTT
CASSIQRSMNTEAFF
>.|TRBJ1-5|.|TRBV7-9
TGTGCCAGCAGCTTATACGGACAGATCAATCAGCCCCAGCATTTT
CASSLYGQINQPQHF
>.|TRBJ2-7|.|TRBV21-1
TGTGCCAGCGTTCCAGGGCACAGGTGGTTGTACGAGCAGTACTTC
CASVPGHRWLYEQYF
>few|TRBJ2-7|.|TRBV5-1
TGCGCCAGCAGAGGGAGACAGGACCCGGCCTACGAGCAGTACTTC
CASRGRQDPAYEQYF
>.|TRBJ2-1|TRBD2|TRBV7-3
TGTGCCAGCAGCTTAGTGATAGCGGGGATTGGGGAGCAGTTCTTC
CASSLVIAGIGEQFF
>.|TRBJ1-5|.|TRBV6-5
TGTGCCAGCAGTTATCCGGAGGGCAATCAGCCCCAGCATTTT
CASSYPEGNQPQHF
>.|TRBJ1-2|.|TRBV30
TGTGCCTGGAGCGACGACAATGGCTACACCTTC
CAWSDDNGYTF
>few|TRBJ1-3|TRBD1|TRBV6-6
TGTGCCAGCAGGCGAAAGGGTCTGTCCGTCCACAGGGGTCCTAGATCCTCTGGAAACACCATATATTTT
CASRRKGLSVHRGPRSSGNTIYF
>.|TRBJ2-1|TRBD2|TRBV5-6
TGTGCCAGCAGCATCGGGACTAGCGGGGGGGTTGAGCAGTTCTTC
CASSIGTSGGVEQFF
>.|TRBJ2-7|TRBD1|TRBV4-1
TGCGCCAGCAGCCGGGGACAGGCGAGCTCCTACGAGCAGTACTTC
CASSRGQASSYEQYF
>.|TRBJ1-1|.|TRBV5-1
TGCGCCAGCAGCCCGGCCGGGACTCAGAACACTGAAGCTTTCTTT
CASSPAGTQNTEAFF
>.|TRBJ2-3|TRBD1|TRBV5-6
TGTGCCAGCAGCTCGACAGGGGCCCGAGATACGCAGTATTTT
CASSSTGARDTQYF
>.|TRBJ2-1|TRBD1|TRBV19
TGTGCCAGTAGGATCGGGGACAGGGGGTTCAATGAGCAGTTCTTC
CASRIGDRGFNEQFF
>.|TRBJ2-7|.|TRBV2
TGTGCCAGCAGTTCCAGCCCGGGGAACGAGCAGTACTTC
CASSSSPGNEQYF
>.|TRBJ2-2|TRBD2|TRBV15
TGTGCCACCGCCCGGGGGGGGGCCCCAGATACCGGGGAGCTGTTTTTT
CATARGGAPDTGELFF
>.|TRBJ1-1|TRBD1|TRBV18
TGTGCCAGCTCACCGGGTCAGGGGGCATTGGGTGCTTTCTTT
CASSPGQGALGAFF
>.|TRBJ2-7|TRBD1|TRBV30
TGTGCCTGGAGTGCCCCCCGGACAGGGGGCTCCTACGAGCAGTACTTC
CAWSAPRTGGSYEQYF
>.|TRBJ1-3|TRBD1|TRBV3-1/TRBV3-2
TGTGCCAGCAGCCGAGGGACAGGGATGAACTCTGGAAACACCATATATTTT
CASSRGTGMNSGNTIYF
>.|TRBJ1-2|TRBD1|TRBV6-5
TGTGCCAGCAGTTGGACAGGGGGCCCCTATGGCTACACCTTC
CASSWTGGPYGYTF
>.|TRBJ2-3|TRBD1|TRBV11-3
TGTGCCAGCAGCCGTACAGGGGTAGATACGCAGTATTTT
CASSRTGVDTQYF
>.|TRBJ1-1|.|TRBV23-1
TGCGCCAGCAGTCAAGTTGTCAGGGGAGACACTGAAGCTTTCTTT
CASSQVVRGDTEAFF
>.|TRBJ1-6|.|TRBV12-3/TRBV12-4
TGTGCCAGCAGTTTGGAGGACCCCCGTCCCCTCCACTTT
CASSLEDPRPLHF
>.|TRBJ1-2|.|TRBV7-9
TGTGCCAGCAGCCTTGACAGTGCCCTAGGCTACACCTTC
CASSLDSALGYTF
>.|TRBJ2-5|.|TRBV25-1
TGTGCCAGCAGTGAATTTCCCCCTGCAGAAATACAAGAGACCCAGTACTTC
CASSEFPPAEIQETQYF
>.|TRBJ1-2|.|TRBV6-5
TGTGCCAGCAGTTCCCGGTCGATCTACACCTTC
CASSSRSIYTF
>.|TRBJ1-5|.|TRBV15
TGTGCCACCAGCGGAGACCCAAAAGGAGGGCCCCAGCATTTT
CATSGDPKGGPQHF
>once|TRBJ1-5|TRBD1|TRBV6-5
TGTGCCAGCAGTTCCTTAGACAGGGGGTACAATCAGCCCCAGCATTTT
CASSSLDRGYNQPQHF
>.|TRBJ1-6|.|TRBV19
TGTGCCAGTAGTATTTACGGGTCCTATAATTCACCCCTCCACTTT
CASSIYGSYNSPLHF
>.|TRBJ2-7|TRBD1|TRBV4-1
TGCGCCAGCAGCCAGGACACGATCTCAGGGGGCCGGGACTACGAGCAGTACTTC
CASSQDTISGGRDYEQYF
>.|TRBJ1-4|TRBD1|TRBV19
TGTGCCAGTAGCACCGGGACAGGGTATGGCTTTGGGGAAAAACTGTTTTTT
CASSTGTGYGFGEKLFF
>few|TRBJ1-1|.|TRBV2
TGTGCCAGCAGTTACAGGGTTTTCTCCACTGAAGCTTTCTTT
CASSYRVFSTEAFF
>.|TRBJ2-5|TRBD2|TRBV9
TGTGCCAGCAGCGTAGCGGGGGGGGTTAAAGAGACCCAGTACTTC
CASSVAGGVKETQYF
>.|TRBJ1-5|.|TRBV30
TGTGCCTGGAGCCCACTCGGGTATAGCAATCAGCCCCAGCATTTT
CAWSPLGYSNQPQHF
>.|TRBJ1-6|.|TRBV27
TGTGCCAGCAGTCCGCCCCGGTTCAGGGCGGCTTCACCCCTCCACTTT
CASSPPRFRAASPLHF
>.|TRBJ2-5|TRBD2|TRBV2
TGTGCCGGGGGCGGGGGGGCCCTGGAGACCCAGTACTTC
CAGGGGALETQYF
>.|TRBJ1-2|TRBD1|TRBV18
TGTGCCAGCTCACCACAGACAGGGCTGTCGAATGGCTACACCTTC
CASSPQTGLSNGYTF
>.|TRBJ1-2|TRBD1|TRBV5-6
TGTGCCAGCAGATTCGGACAGGCTCCCAATGGCTACACCTTC
CASRFGQAPNGYTF
>.|TRBJ1-5|TRBD1|TRBV6-5
TGTGCCAGCCAGGGACAGGGGGCCGGTAATCAGCCCCAGCATTTT
CASQGQGAGNQPQHF
>.|TRBJ1-1|.|TRBV6-5
TGTGCCAGCAGTTACTCATCGGGGGACACTGAAGCTTTCTTT
CASSYSSGDTEAFF
>.|TRBJ1-2|.|TRBV11-1
TGTGCCAGCAGCTCAGACACTGCGAAGAGCTATGGCTACACCTTC
CASSSDTAKSYGYTF
>.|TRBJ2-7|TRBD1|TRBV7-6
TGTGCCAGCAGCTTAGAGGGGCGGGCAGGGGGATACGAGCAGTACTTC
CASSLEGRAGGYEQYF
>.|TRBJ1-4|.|TRBV7-9
TGTGCCAGCAGCTTAGGCTGGGCAGGGACTAATGAAAAACTGTTTTTT
CASSLGWAGTNEKLFF
>.|TRBJ1-2|.|TRBV12-3/TRBV12-4
TGTGCCAGCAGTTCAGGGGTGAGCTACACCTTC
CASSSGVSYTF
>.|TRBJ1-5|.|TRBV7-2
TGTGCCACCGGTCCTGACTCTTATAGCAATCAGCCCCAGCATTTT
CATGPDSYSNQPQHF
>.|TRBJ2-1|.|TRBV7-9
TGTGCCAGCAGCCAGTCCCGGGACATCTTTAGGGGTGAGCAGTTCTTC
CASSQSRDIFRGEQFF
>.|TRBJ1-2|.|TRBV6-5
TGTGCCAGCAGTTACCACGGGGGGGTCAACTATGGCTACACCTTC
CASSYHGGVNYGYTF
>.|TRBJ1-5|.|TRBV15
TGTGCCACCAGCAGAGAGGGGACAAATAGCAATCAGCCCCAGCATTTT
CATSREGTNSNQPQHF
>.|TRBJ1-4|.|TRBV6-5
TGTGCCAGCATCAGGGGTTTAGACGAAAAACTGTTTTTT
CASIRGLDEKLFF